This T cell receptor beta chain was found in a study of naive and memory T cell subsets. CD4 T cells were positively selected, then CD8 T cells from the CD4-negative fraction. Cells stained for CD3, CD4, CD8, CD45RA, CD27 and viability were sorted into four CD45RA/CD27 subsets. Germline-derived CDR1 and CDR2 are SGHAT and FQNNGV. The CDR3 is made up of 17 amino acids. V lost 0 bases and J lost 2; bases outside the gene matches: 8. This clonotype turned up a few times. Its antigen is still unknown. The beta constant-region primer was an equimolar mix of two oligonucleotides covering TRBC1 and TRBC2. The ligated cDNA underwent four PCR rounds using SP2 and nested alpha and beta constant-region primers. MiXCR, applied by TCRdb to the UMI-ligation and nested PCR reads, yields one record per CDR3 protein. The sample has approximately 80,000 distinct CDR3 sequences; 9% are singletons. General observations from the study: Over 90% of naive TCR sequences appeared only once after error correction, unlike memory subsets. Each distinct alpha or beta sequence counts as one clonotype.

The chain is built from TRBV11-2 and TRBJ2-3, with 7 bases identical to TRBD2. Sequencing used naive CD8+ T cells from blood. This receptor was taken from a human donor in good health. The DNA of the CDR3 is TGTGCCAGCAGCTTAGAGACGGGAGGATATCTCACAGATACGCAGTATTTT. As protein: CASSLETGGYLTDTQYF.